This TCR beta chain was identified during a study of ipilimumab plus nivolumab after autologous stem cell transplantation. Study at large: Median doses per patient: roughly five ipilimumab, 8 or 9 nivolumab.

Profiling relied on immunoSEQ multiplex PCR, and the TCRdb table lists in-frame clones only, not all of them. The sample records fewer than 20,000 clones, over 70% being singletons. In regard to this clone: What it recognizes is unknown.

General study findings and limits: The authors say TCR, Treg and microbiome findings warrant further study.

The sequencing used PBMCs, collected in a trial of ipilimumab plus nivolumab as post-transplant consolidation. This receptor was identified in a male donor with diffuse large B-cell lymphoma.

This CDR3 reads CASSPGAYEQFF. CDR3 sequence (DNA): TGTGCCAGCAGCCCAGGAGCATATGAGCAGTTCTTC. V and J are TRBV7-9 and TRBJ2-1; D not resolved. V was pared by 5 bases and J by 8 bases, with 10 bases between. Germline values: CDR1 SEHNR, CDR2 FQNEAQ (reference sequence). The CDR3 runs 12 residues.